This T cell receptor (beta chain) was retrieved from a study of blood T cells in healthy people across ages. Study conclusions and caveats: TCR beta diversity correlated strongly with naive T cell percentage.

This clonotype was counted only a few times. Antigen specificity is unknown. Trimming removed 5 bases at V and 0 bases at J, with 12 bases between. CDR3 size: 15 residues. Germline V gives CDR1 SGDLS, CDR2 YYNGEE. A second about 7 to 11 cycle PCR used barcoded and J-beta primers. MiXCR was run by TCRdb on the 5' RACE reads, yielding one entry per CDR3 protein. The sample yields 500,000 to 550,000 distinct CDR3 sequences, more than 20% seen once. Each donor supplied approximately 10 milliliters of peripheral blood. These data also formed part of another study, on T cells of mothers and their children.

The sample was blood. This rearrangement joins TRBV9 to TRBJ2-1, with TRBD2 as a possible D gene (7 bases). This clonotype originated in a boy younger than 18 in good health. In DNA form, the CDR3 reads TGTGCCAGCAGTGGGGGGGGGCGCTCCTACAATGAGCAGTTCTTC. This encodes CASSGGGRSYNEQFF.